One sample yielded the 26 T cell receptor beta chains listed below, sequenced in a study of shared clonotypes between healthy human individuals. The data were produced by immunoSEQ multiplex PCR, yet TCRdb's version contains in-frame clones alone and is incomplete. Of roughly 1.5 million clones listed, 98% are singletons. Source material: naive CD4+ T cells sorted from blood. Subset noted: CD45RA+ positively selected. The receptor source for this set is a man in his thirties or forties in good health.

J is TRBJ1-3 and V is TRBV27, with D unresolved. The V end lost 5 bases, the J end lost 0 bases, and 8 bases lay between the germline ends. The CDR3 totals 14 residues. The germline V gene has CDR1 MNHEY and CDR2 SMNVEV (reference sequence). The CDR3 protein is CASSPWGSGNTIYF. The CDR3 DNA reads TGTGCCAGCAGTCCCTGGGGCTCTGGAAACACCATATATTTT.

V gene TRBV4-1 combines with J gene TRBJ2-7, with 7 bases that match TRBD1. This CDR3 has 15 residues. Germline V gene sequence: CDR1 MGHRA, CDR2 YSYEKL. Unmatched junction bases numbered 9, after V lost 5 bases and J lost 2 bases. The CDR3 region is CASSTPGRGTYEQYF. CDR3 nucleotide sequence: TGCGCCAGCAGCACTCCCGGCAGGGGGACCTACGAGCAGTACTTC.

The chain couples TRBV27 to TRBJ1-1; 7 bases are shared with TRBD1. Per the germline V gene, CDR1 is MNHEY and CDR2 is SMNVEV (reference sequence). The V gene end was trimmed by 0 bases and the J gene end by 4 bases; junction bases not matched to a gene: 5. This CDR3 is 15 amino acids long. The CDR3 spells CASSLSDREGTEAFF. The CDR3 DNA is TGTGCCAGCAGTTTATCCGACAGGGAGGGCACTGAAGCTTTCTTT.

In regard to this clone: At one end the junction does not follow the germline gene, possibly because of a read error. The chain employs TRBV28 and TRBJ2-2; D is perhaps TRBD1 or TRBD2 (6 bases each). This CDR3 contains 11 residues. Germline V gene lookup returns CDR1 MDHEN and CDR2 SYDVKM. CDR3 protein: CASREVQGLFF. For the CDR3, the DNA is TGTGCGAGCAGGGAGGTACAGGGACTGTTTTTT.

This chain connects TRBV7-9 to TRBJ2-3, with no clear D. Between the trimmed V and J ends, which lost 4 bases and 4 bases, there was a span of 9 bases. Germline-derived CDR1 and CDR2 are SEHNR and FQNEAQ (reference sequence). The CDR3 sequence is 13 residues long. CDR3 loop: CASSSTPADTQYF. Here the CDR3 DNA reads TGTGCCAGCAGCTCGACCCCCGCAGATACGCAGTATTTT.

The chain employs TRBV6-6 and TRBJ2-3, with 8 bases lining up with TRBD1. The CDR3 sequence is 15 residues long. V lost 6 bases and J lost 4; bases outside the gene matches: 9. CDR1 and CDR2 (germline): MNHNY, SVGAGI (reference sequence). Here the CDR3 DNA reads TGTGCCAGCAGACCTAGCCGGGACAGGTCAGATACGCAGTATTTT. This codes for CASRPSRDRSDTQYF.

The CDR3, as DNA: TGCGCCAGCAGCTGGAGCGGGAGCAGATCCTACAATGAGCAGTTCTTC. Translating it yields CASSWSGSRSYNEQFF. The gene calls are TRBV5-1 and TRBJ2-1, with 8 bases lining up with TRBD2. The germline gives CDR1 SGHRS, CDR2 YFSETQ. The CDR3 has 16 residues. J gave up 1 base and V 3 bases, and 6 bases lay outside the gene matches.

The chain joins TRBV7-8 to TRBJ2-7; 7 positions agree with TRBD2. CDR1 SGHVS and CDR2 FQNEAQ come from the germline V gene. This CDR3 contains 14 residues. The ends lost 4 bases at V and 1 base at J; junction bases unmatched: 4. In DNA, the CDR3 is TGTGCCAGCAGCTCGACTAGCCAATCCTACGAGCAGTACTTC. It translates to CASSSTSQSYEQYF.

The table lists this clone with a count of one. The rearrangement joins TRBV4-3 to TRBJ2-1; TRBD2 might be the D (7 bases). Germline CDR1 reads LGHNA; CDR2 reads YSLEER. The CDR3 contains 18 residues. The germline V and J ends were trimmed by 4 bases and 2 bases, with 21 bases remaining between them. The CDR3 region is CASSRAATRGGAYNEQFF. CDR3 nucleotides: TGCGCCAGCAGCCGAGCAGCTACCAGGGGAGGGGCCTACAATGAGCAGTTCTTC.

The J gene is TRBJ2-3, the V gene TRBV18; no clear D. The CDR3 loop spans 16 amino acids. V was clipped by 4 bases and J by 6 bases, with 20 bases between them. Germline V gene sequence: CDR1 KGHSH, CDR2 LQKENI. The DNA of the CDR3 is TGTGCCAGCTCACTACTCGATACGGGTTTGTCCGATACGCAGTATTTT. It specifies CASSLLDTGLSDTQYF.

The sample holds one count of this clone. The chain recombines TRBV18 with TRBJ2-3, with a weak D call TRBD1 (6 bases). CDR1 is KGHSH and CDR2 is LQKENI in the germline V gene. V dropped 1 base and J dropped 5 bases, with 13 bases sitting between them. The length of the CDR3 is 15 residues. This CDR3 reads CASSPRTALIDTQYF. The CDR3 bases are TGTGCCAGCTCACCACGGACAGCCTTGATAGATACGCAGTATTTT.

The chain employs TRBV21-1 and TRBJ2-7. TRBV21-1 is reported as a pseudogene. CDR3 length: 11 amino acids. DNA for the CDR3: TGTGCCAGCAGCAAAGGGAACGAGCAGTACTTC. Translated, it gives CASSKGNEQYF.

The J gene is TRBJ2-2, the V gene TRBV11-3; D is ambiguous. V shed 0 bases and J shed 5 bases, with 7 bases lying between them. CDR1 SGHNT and CDR2 YENEEA come from the germline V gene. The CDR3 is 14 amino acids. The CDR3 DNA follows: TGTGCCAGCAGCTTAGAGGGAATAACCGGGGAGCTGTTTTTT. It translates to CASSLEGITGELFF.

V usage is TRBV5-6 and J usage is TRBJ1-2; D is ambiguous. CDR1 is SGHDT and CDR2 is YYEEEE in the germline V gene. The CDR3 covers 15 residues. V was trimmed by 5 bases and J by 5 bases, leaving 19 bases between them. CDR3 sequence reads: CASSYLDGSKYGYTF. The CDR3 nucleotides read TGTGCCAGCAGTTACTTGGACGGGTCCAAGTATGGCTACACCTTC.

This chain uses TRBV5-1 with TRBJ2-3; TRBD2 agrees at 7 bases. The trim removed 5 bases at V and 0 bases at J, leaving 9 bases unmatched. This CDR3 spans 16 amino acids. Germline V lookup: CDR1 SGHRS, CDR2 YFSETQ. The CDR3 bases are TGCGCCAGCAGTTTTACTTCTAGCGGTAGCACAGATACGCAGTATTTT. It encodes CASSFTSSGSTDTQYF.

This clone appeared a single time. The gene calls are TRBV29-1 and TRBJ2-3, with D possibly being TRBD2 (6 bases). V dropped 3 bases and J dropped 0 bases, with 13 bases sitting between them. The germline V gene encodes CDR1 SQVTM and CDR2 ANQGSEA. The CDR3 is 15 residues long. CDR3 DNA sequence: TGCAGCGTTGATTTAAGCGGGCAGAGCACAGATACGCAGTATTTT. It is translated as CSVDLSGQSTDTQYF.

The chain is built from TRBV11-2 and TRBJ2-1, with TRBD1 identical over 7 bases. The CDR3 totals 13 residues. J was trimmed by 10 bases and V by 4 bases; bases with no gene match: 7. CDR1 and CDR2 from the germline V gene are SGHAT and FQNNGV. The CDR3 bases are TGTGCCAGCAGCTCCCTACAGGGGCACGAGCAGTTCTTC. It encodes CASSSLQGHEQFF.

The chain has TRBV18 and TRBJ1-4, with D perhaps TRBD1 (6 bases). In germline, CDR1 is KGHSH, CDR2 LQKENI. This CDR3 has 14 residues. V was pared by 2 bases and J by 4 bases, with 8 bases between. This CDR3 reads CASSPKGGNEKLFF. Here the CDR3 DNA reads TGTGCCAGCTCACCAAAAGGGGGTAATGAAAAACTGTTTTTT.

This rearrangement joins TRBV29-1 to TRBJ2-5; D might be TRBD2 (6 bases). The CDR3 has 13 residues. The germline V gene encodes CDR1 SQVTM and CDR2 ANQGSEA. Trimming removed 4 bases at V and 6 bases at J, with 15 bases between. This CDR3 is CSVVPPGLQTQYF. The CDR3 DNA follows: TGCAGCGTTGTCCCCCCGGGACTCCAGACCCAGTACTTC.

The chain carries TRBV7-9 and TRBJ2-1, with TRBD2 matching over 12 bases. Per the germline V gene, CDR1 is SEHNR and CDR2 is FQNEAQ (reference sequence). Unmatched junction bases numbered 8, after V lost 5 bases and J lost 3 bases. The CDR3 contains 17 residues. The CDR3 bases are TGTGCCAGCAGCCCCCGACTAGCGGGAGAGCACTACAATGAGCAGTTCTTC. Its protein product is CASSPRLAGEHYNEQFF.

J is TRBJ2-1 and V is TRBV5-6; possible D gene TRBD2, 5 bases. Per the germline V gene, CDR1 is SGHDT and CDR2 is YYEEEE. Trimming pared 0 bases from V and 6 bases from J, leaving 16 bases between. The CDR3 contains 16 residues. CDR3 bases: TGTGCCAGCAGCTTGGGTTATCCTTTAGGGAGCAATGAGCAGTTCTTC. Its translation is CASSLGYPLGSNEQFF.

This chain connects TRBV5-4 to TRBJ2-1; no reliable D call. Germline V CDR1 and CDR2: SGHNT, YYREEE (reference sequence). Trimming shortened V by 1 base and J by 8 bases, and 7 bases separated the two germline ends. The CDR3 contains 12 residues. CDR3 in amino acids: CASSLNFYEQFF. The DNA of the CDR3 is TGTGCCAGCAGCTTGAATTTCTATGAGCAGTTCTTC.

The chain is built from TRBV20-1 and TRBJ2-1; D gene ambiguous. Trimming took 3 bases from V and 7 from J, leaving 7 bases between them. The CDR3 loop spans 11 amino acids. Per germline, CDR1 DFQATT and CDR2 SNEGSKA (reference sequence). As DNA, the CDR3 is TGCAGTGCTAGGATTCAAAATGAGCAGTTCTTC. Amino acid sequence: CSARIQNEQFF.

A remark on this clone: The same CDR3 also results from other DNA sequences found in this sample. The chain carries TRBV7-2 and TRBJ2-3; D is perhaps TRBD2 (6 bases). V was clipped by 1 base and J by 0 bases, with 8 bases between them. The CDR3 sequence is 15 residues long. In germline, CDR1 is SGHTA, CDR2 FQGNSA. CDR3 sequence (DNA): TGTGCCAGCAGCTTAGGCGGGACCAGCACAGATACGCAGTATTTT. It encodes CASSLGGTSTDTQYF.

This CDR3 is CASSPLVGLADTQYF. CDR3 in DNA: TGTGCCAGCAGCCCCCTTGTCGGGCTAGCAGATACGCAGTATTTT. The V gene is TRBV11-2, the J gene TRBJ2-3; D call uncertain. Germline CDR1 SGHAT, CDR2 FQNNGV. This CDR3 comprises 15 residues. V lost 5 bases and J 4 bases, leaving 16 bases between the germline ends.

The gene calls are TRBV2 and TRBJ2-5; 11 bases fit TRBD2. This CDR3 spans 17 amino acids. CDR1 and CDR2 (germline): SNHLY, FYNNEI. J lost 1 base, V lost 3 bases, and 7 bases had no gene match. The CDR3 bases are TGTGCCAGCAGTGAGGGCCGACTAGCGGGGACCCAAGAGACCCAGTACTTC. This codes for CASSEGRLAGTQETQYF.